The 11 T cell receptor beta chains in this list originate from one sample, sequenced in a study of T-cell memory formation after mild COVID-19. Each CDR3 protein is one row after TCRdb ran MiXCR on the 5' RACE reads. The sample yields about 180,000 distinct CDR3 sequences, about 18% seen once. Input material: PBMCs or a T cell subset sorted from them (not recorded which). The receptors originated from a man younger than 35 who had mild COVID-19 (a few samples of this study predate the infection). Cell type and time point are not known.

This CDR3 is CASSFRRDREEQPQHF. For the CDR3, the DNA is TGTGCCAGCAGCTTCCGCCGGGACAGGGAGGAGCAGCCCCAGCATTTT. The chain employs TRBV7-2 and TRBJ1-5, with 9 bases fitting TRBD1. CDR1 SGHTA and CDR2 FQGNSA come from the germline V gene. Trimming at V came to 3 bases and at J to 7 bases, leaving 10 bases not matched to a gene. There are 16 residues in the CDR3.

The chain employs TRBV3-1 and TRBJ1-5; D gene ambiguous. CDR1 and CDR2 (germline): LGHDT, YNNKEL (reference sequence). Trimming took off 0 bases at V and 7 bases at J, with 7 bases between the two ends. This CDR3 contains 13 residues. CDR3 DNA: TGTGCCAGCAGCCAAGACGACGGACAGCCCCAGCATTTT. This translates into CASSQDDGQPQHF.

J is TRBJ1-1 and V is TRBV7-6, with no clear D. Trimming left V 5 bases short and J 4 bases short, with 17 bases between. Germline V lookup: CDR1 SGHVS, CDR2 FNYEAQ. The CDR3 is 15 residues long. This chain's CDR3 is CASSTRGGLGTEAFF. DNA for the CDR3: TGTGCCAGCAGCACCCGTGGCGGCCTGGGCACTGAAGCTTTCTTT.

The chain combines TRBV6-2 or TRBV6-3 with TRBJ1-6; D remains ambiguous. V gave up 2 bases and J gave up 8 bases, with 7 bases separating them. The CDR3 is 13 residues long. The germline V gene has CDR1 MNHEY and CDR2 SVGEGT. CDR3 DNA sequence: TGTGCCAGCAGTTACCTCGAAGATTCACCCCTCCACTTT. Translation gives CASSYLEDSPLHF.

A remark on this clonotype: At one end the junction does not follow the germline gene, possibly because of a read error. V usage is TRBV5-6 and J usage is TRBJ2-1; 12 bases map to TRBD2. CDR1 is SGHDT and CDR2 is YYEEEE in the germline V gene. The CDR3 has 15 amino acids. The CDR3 DNA follows: TGTGCCAGAAGCTTGGCGACTAGCGGGGGCTTTGAGCAGTTCTTC. The encoded protein is CARSLATSGGFEQFF.

In its sample, this clonotype was seen a few times. This chain connects TRBV2 to TRBJ1-3; D ambiguous. Germline V gene lookup returns CDR1 SNHLY and CDR2 FYNNEI. V lost 1 base to trimming and J lost 0 bases, with 7 bases between them. This CDR3 contains 15 residues. The CDR3: CASSEDRFSGNTIYF. In DNA form, the CDR3 reads TGTGCCAGCAGTGAAGACCGATTCTCTGGAAACACCATATATTTT.

This clonotype was counted ten times or more. The V and J genes are TRBV5-5 and TRBJ2-1; the match to TRBD1 covers 8 bases. Germline V CDR1 and CDR2: SGHKS, YYEKEE (reference sequence). V lost 0 bases to trimming and J lost 5 bases; unmatched junction nucleotides: 4. The CDR3 contains 15 residues. The CDR3 is CASSLGTGPHNEQFF. The CDR3 DNA is TGTGCCAGCAGCTTGGGGACAGGGCCCCACAATGAGCAGTTCTTC.

The chain is built from TRBV13 and TRBJ2-7; TRBD1 aligns across 9 bases. J gave up 6 bases and V 3 bases, and 12 bases lay outside the gene matches. The germline gives CDR1 PRHDT, CDR2 FYEKMQ (reference sequence). The CDR3 runs 16 residues. This CDR3 reads CASSFFSGTGSREQYF. CDR3 coding DNA: TGTGCCAGCAGCTTCTTTTCAGGGACAGGGTCTCGCGAGCAGTACTTC.

This chain joins TRBV28 and TRBJ1-1; D is undetermined. With 4 bases removed from V and 12 bases from J, the gap between germline ends came to 12 bases. The length of the CDR3 is 11 residues. CDR1 MDHEN and CDR2 SYDVKM come from the germline V gene. The CDR3 here is CASSSSSGTFF. The CDR3 DNA reads as TGTGCCAGCAGTTCCTCGAGTGGGACTTTCTTT.

This clonotype was observed a few times. J is TRBJ2-3 and V is TRBV5-1, with 10 bases that match TRBD1. J gave up 1 base and V 4 bases, and 6 bases lay outside the gene matches. The length of the CDR3 is 16 residues. In germline, CDR1 is SGHRS, CDR2 YFSETQ. The CDR3 here is CASSPPGTGGTDTQYF. The CDR3 DNA reads TGCGCCAGCAGCCCGCCCGGGACAGGGGGCACAGATACGCAGTATTTT.

This clonotype turned up a few times. The V and J genes are TRBV27 and TRBJ2-5, with 8 bases lining up with TRBD2. The germline gives CDR1 MNHEY, CDR2 SMNVEV (reference sequence). V lost 5 bases to trimming and J lost 7 bases; unmatched junction nucleotides: 9. This CDR3 is 14 amino acids long. CDR3 in DNA: TGTGCCAGCAGTCCACTGGGACTAGGTGGGACCCAGTACTTC. It codes for CASSPLGLGGTQYF.